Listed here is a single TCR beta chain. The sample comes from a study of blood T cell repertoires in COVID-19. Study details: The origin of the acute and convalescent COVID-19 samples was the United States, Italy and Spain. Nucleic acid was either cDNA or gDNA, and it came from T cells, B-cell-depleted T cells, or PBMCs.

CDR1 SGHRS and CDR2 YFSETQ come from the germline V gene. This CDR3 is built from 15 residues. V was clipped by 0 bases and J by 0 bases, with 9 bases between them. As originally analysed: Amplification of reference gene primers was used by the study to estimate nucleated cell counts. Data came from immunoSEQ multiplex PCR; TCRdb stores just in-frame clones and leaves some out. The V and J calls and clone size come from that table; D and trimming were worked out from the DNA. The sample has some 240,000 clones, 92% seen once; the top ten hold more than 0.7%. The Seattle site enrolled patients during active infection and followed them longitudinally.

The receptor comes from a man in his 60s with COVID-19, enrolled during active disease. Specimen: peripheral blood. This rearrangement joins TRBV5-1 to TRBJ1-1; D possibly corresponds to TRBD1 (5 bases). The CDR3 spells CASSLGQIMNTEAFF. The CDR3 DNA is TGCGCCAGCAGCTTGGGACAGATAATGAACACTGAAGCTTTCTTT.